These 3 T cell receptor beta chains came from one sample sequenced in a study of cytomegalovirus exposure and HLA in healthy donors. PCR was performed using 60 Vbeta and 13 Jbeta primers. The assay was immunoSEQ multiplex PCR, and TCRdb's table has in-frame clones only and misses some. Seen here are about 160,000 clones, about 65% observed once, and the top ten hold 2.8%. What was sequenced was PBMCs. These receptors originate from a woman in her 30s in good health and CMV-seronegative.

The CDR3 loop is CASSLEGVNTEAFF. The CDR3 DNA reads TGCGCCAGCAGCTTGGAAGGGGTGAACACTGAAGCTTTCTTT. V usage is TRBV5-1 and J usage is TRBJ1-1; TRBD1 is a possible D gene (5 bases). There are 14 residues in the CDR3. The V gene lost 0 bases and the J gene lost 0 bases, with 6 bases spanning the gap. Germline CDR1 and CDR2: SGHRS and YFSETQ.

V is TRBV5-1 and J is TRBJ1-3, with 9 bases that match TRBD1. The V and J ends lost 4 bases and 6 bases, in that order; junction bases with no gene match: 8. This CDR3 is built from 15 residues. CDR1 and CDR2 from the germline V gene are SGHRS and YFSETQ. CDR3 protein: CASSPRTGEVNTIYF. CDR3 nucleotide sequence: TGCGCCAGCAGCCCCCGGACAGGGGAGGTAAACACCATATATTTT.

The J gene is TRBJ2-3, the V gene TRBV18; 9 bases fit TRBD1. Trimming at V came to 6 bases and at J to 3 bases, leaving 4 bases not matched to a gene. The CDR3 runs 14 residues. Per the germline V gene, CDR1 is KGHSH and CDR2 is LQKENI. The CDR3: CASSPGQGTDTQYF. The CDR3 nucleotides read TGTGCCAGCTCCCCGGGACAGGGAACAGATACGCAGTATTTT. The variable domain in full, with the rest retrieved from reference TRBV18 and TRBJ2-3, is NAGVMQNPRHLVRRRGQEARLRCSPMKGHSHVYWYRQLPEEGLKFMVYLQKENIIDESGMPKERFSAEFPKEGPSILRIQQVVRGDSAAYFCASSPGQGTDTQYFGPGTRLTVL.